This T cell receptor (beta chain) was sequenced during a study of blood T cell repertoires in COVID-19 (dated by TCRdb to the early 2020s). Looking at the study overall: The collaborator samples originated in the United States, Italy and Spain and spanned the acute and convalescent phases of COVID-19. Nearly every sample came with metadata listing a de-identified subject ID, COVID-19 status, age in years and sex. A freely available public database, intended as a resource for researchers studying the immune response to SARS-CoV-2, is where the repertoires were released. Samples came from the ongoing ImmuneRACE study (first 160 participants) plus 1,254 subjects from 6 global collaborators. The prospective study material was composed of cDNA or gDNA derived from T cells, B-cell-depleted T cells, or PBMCs. Where available, HLA class I and class II types were obtained from metadata supplied by the sample provider rather than from assay-based typing. Subjects who had been exposed to COVID-19, were actively infected with it, or had recovered from it provided the deeply sampled blood TCRbeta repertoires that made up the dataset. General conclusions and limits of the study: The amount of clinical and demographic metadata varied by source and participant and was provided uncurated.

V is reduced by 2 bases and J by 7 bases, leaving a spacing of 24 bases between them. From a lookup of the germline V gene, CDR1 and CDR2 are SGHDN and FVKESK. The CDR3 goes from the cysteine to the phenylalanine over 19 residues. Just CDR3 DNA is preserved here, 57 bases in frame from base 1. Each collaborating institution followed its own protocols to collect whole blood in K2EDTA tubes. For TCRbeta analysis, collaborators shipped samples as frozen whole blood, isolated PBMCs, or DNA extracted from either of those sample types. TCRbeta CDR3 regions were amplified from genomic DNA using the immunoSEQ Assay, a bias-controlled multiplex PCR. Per the source publication's procedure: The number of nucleated cells in each sample was estimated from the amplification of reference gene primers within the assay. To quantify the absolute abundance of each unique TCRbeta CDR3 rearrangement, sequence reads were collapsed and filtered. For each sample, productive Simpson clonality was calculated by taking the square root of Simpson's diversity index across productive rearrangements. TCRdb took over this immuneACCESS table, retaining in-frame rearrangements with V and J assigned. Such tables are incomplete; in checked studies, under half of the missing clones stem from an unresolved V gene, and the remainder is unexplained. V, J and clone size derive from that table, while D and trimming were established from the DNA sequence. The sample table lists approximately 100,000 clones, approximately 84% of them with a count of one. The ten most abundant clones make up 2.1% of the sample.

About this clone: The antigen this receptor binds is unknown. No much larger clone is present one base from it, and per-base qualities are unavailable.

This chain is built from TRBV14 and TRBJ1-6; no D segment can be confidently identified. What was sequenced was peripheral blood. This clonotype was sampled from a human donor in a cohort sampled during active COVID-19. CDR3 reads: CASSQNLIVLFRENSPLHF. The DNA sequence is given as TGTGCCAGCAGCCAAAATCTAATAGTCCTATTCCGGGAAAATTCACCCCTCCACTTT.